The T cell receptor beta chain described here comes from a study of spatial heterogeneity in lung cancer. Study-wide context: Consistent detection of more beta-chain than alpha-chain sequences was observed. Combinations of a unique TCR and a UMI were tallied in raw reads, and on average each appeared more than ten times. The study, taken as a whole, reports: Resection blood, more than follow-up blood, showed ubiquitous expanded tumor TCRs.

J was trimmed by 6 bases and V by 4 bases; bases with no gene match: 5. Germline V CDR1 and CDR2: SGHNT, YYREEE (reference sequence). This CDR3 contains 14 residues. This clonotype has only a few counts. Its antigen is not known. Time point: sample taken at primary tumor resection. Whole RNA obtained from tumor, nontumor lung or frozen PBMC underwent sequencing without sorting. Each molecule of TCR cDNA was tagged with one unique molecular identifier. TCRdb redid the calling of the 5' RACE reads with MiXCR, one entry per CDR3 protein. The sample consists of tens of thousands of distinct CDR3 sequences, around 7.1% of them appearing once.

The TCR sequence derives from a female donor with early-stage non-small cell lung cancer. Here the sequenced sample was PBMCs, taken at surgery. The rearrangement links TRBV5-4 to TRBJ2-1, with TRBD2 matching 9 bases. The CDR3 spells CASSETSGSNEQFF. The CDR3 DNA sequence: TGTGCCAGCAGCGAGACTAGCGGCTCCAATGAGCAGTTCTTC.